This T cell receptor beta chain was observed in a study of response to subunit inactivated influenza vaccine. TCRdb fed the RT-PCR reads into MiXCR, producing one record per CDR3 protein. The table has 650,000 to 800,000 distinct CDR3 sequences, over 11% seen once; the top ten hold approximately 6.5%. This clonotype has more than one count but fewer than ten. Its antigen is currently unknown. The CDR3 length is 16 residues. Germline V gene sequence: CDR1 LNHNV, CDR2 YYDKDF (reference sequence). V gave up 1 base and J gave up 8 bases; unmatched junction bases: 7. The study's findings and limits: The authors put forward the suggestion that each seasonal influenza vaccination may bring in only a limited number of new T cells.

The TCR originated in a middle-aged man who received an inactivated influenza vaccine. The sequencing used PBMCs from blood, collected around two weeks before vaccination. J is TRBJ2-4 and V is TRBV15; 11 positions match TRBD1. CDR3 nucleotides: TGTGCCACCAGCAGAGGCCGGGACAGGGGGAAACACATTCAGTACTTC. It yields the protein CATSRGRDRGKHIQYF.